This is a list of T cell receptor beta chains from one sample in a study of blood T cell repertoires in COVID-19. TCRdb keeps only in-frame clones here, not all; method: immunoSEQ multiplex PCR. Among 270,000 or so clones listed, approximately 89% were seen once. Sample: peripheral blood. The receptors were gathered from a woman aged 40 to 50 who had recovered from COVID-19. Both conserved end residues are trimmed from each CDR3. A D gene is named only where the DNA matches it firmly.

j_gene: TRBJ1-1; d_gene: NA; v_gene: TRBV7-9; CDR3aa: ASSYSLSEAF
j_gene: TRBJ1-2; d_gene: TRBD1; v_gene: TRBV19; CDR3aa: ASSIAMGTGGYGYT
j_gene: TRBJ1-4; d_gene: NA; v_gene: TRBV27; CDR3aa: ASSPLWPNGEKLF
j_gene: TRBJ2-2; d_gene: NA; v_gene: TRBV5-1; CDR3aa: ASSLKQVAGELF
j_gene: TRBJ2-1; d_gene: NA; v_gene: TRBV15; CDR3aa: ATSRESPGYYNEQF
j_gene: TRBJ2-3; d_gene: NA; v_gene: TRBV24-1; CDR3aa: ATAVADTQY
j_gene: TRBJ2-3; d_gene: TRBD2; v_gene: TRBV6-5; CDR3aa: ASSLSGVSTDTQY
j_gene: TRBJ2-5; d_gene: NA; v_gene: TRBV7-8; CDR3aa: ASSLWLESGLETQY
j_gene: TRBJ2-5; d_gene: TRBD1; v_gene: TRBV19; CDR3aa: ASSINRGRETQY
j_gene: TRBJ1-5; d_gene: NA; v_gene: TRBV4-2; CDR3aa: ASSQVSAGGPQH
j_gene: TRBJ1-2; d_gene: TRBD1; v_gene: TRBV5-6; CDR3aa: ASSLTGFNYGYT
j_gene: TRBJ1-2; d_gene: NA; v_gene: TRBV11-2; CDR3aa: ASSLPGRRYGYT
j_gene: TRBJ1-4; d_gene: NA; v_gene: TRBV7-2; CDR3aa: ASRQGSAGEKLF
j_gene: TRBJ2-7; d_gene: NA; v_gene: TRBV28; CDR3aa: ASSEAFYEQY
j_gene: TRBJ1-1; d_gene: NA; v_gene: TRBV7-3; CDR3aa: ASSLKGQGIDTEAF
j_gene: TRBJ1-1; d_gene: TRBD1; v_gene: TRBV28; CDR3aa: ASSLGTVNTEAF
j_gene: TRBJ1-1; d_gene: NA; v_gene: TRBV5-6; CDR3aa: ASSFKMRNTEAF
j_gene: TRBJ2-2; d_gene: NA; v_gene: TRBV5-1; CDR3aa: ASSPRGGLMDTGELF
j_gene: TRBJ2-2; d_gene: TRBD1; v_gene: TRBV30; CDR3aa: ATGTGVNTGELF
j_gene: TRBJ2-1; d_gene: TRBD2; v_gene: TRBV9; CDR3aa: ASSVEPSGGASEQF
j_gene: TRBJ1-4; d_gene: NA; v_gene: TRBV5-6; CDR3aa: ASSLVGGLQEKLF
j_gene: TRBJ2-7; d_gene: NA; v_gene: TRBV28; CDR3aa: ASSFLRGARQY
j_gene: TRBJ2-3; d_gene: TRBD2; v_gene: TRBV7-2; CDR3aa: ASRGTSSGSIGDTQY
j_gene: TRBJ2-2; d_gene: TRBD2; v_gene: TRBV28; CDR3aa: ASSLSSLAANTGELF
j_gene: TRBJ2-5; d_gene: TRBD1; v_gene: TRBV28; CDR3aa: ASSLSRGPEETQY
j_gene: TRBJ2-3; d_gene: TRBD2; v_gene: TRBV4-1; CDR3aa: ASSQIGLATDTQY
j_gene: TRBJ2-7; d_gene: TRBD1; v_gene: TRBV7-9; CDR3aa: ASSDPGQGPPHSYEQY
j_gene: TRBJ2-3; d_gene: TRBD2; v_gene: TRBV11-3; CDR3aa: ASSLRGRADTQY
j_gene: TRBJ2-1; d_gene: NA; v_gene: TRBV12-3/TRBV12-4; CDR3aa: ASSDSSYNEQF
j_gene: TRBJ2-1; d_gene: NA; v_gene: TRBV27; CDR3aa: ASSFPRDNEQF
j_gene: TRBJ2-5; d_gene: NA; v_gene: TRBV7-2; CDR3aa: ASSLQLLQETQY
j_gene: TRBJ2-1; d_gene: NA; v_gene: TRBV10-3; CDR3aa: AISESAGIYNEQF
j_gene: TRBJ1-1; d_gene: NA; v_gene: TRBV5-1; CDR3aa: ASSLDGGLKEAF
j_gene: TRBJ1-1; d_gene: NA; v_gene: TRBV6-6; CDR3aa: ASTQVSVNTEAF
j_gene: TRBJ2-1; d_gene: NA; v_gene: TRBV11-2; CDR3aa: ASSLEQGGWQF
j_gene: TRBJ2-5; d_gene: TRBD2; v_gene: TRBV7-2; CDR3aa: ASSLGRLAQETQY
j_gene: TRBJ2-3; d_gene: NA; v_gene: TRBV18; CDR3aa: ASSPMRTEAQY
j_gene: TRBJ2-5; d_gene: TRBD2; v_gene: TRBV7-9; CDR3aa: ASTREGTEETQY
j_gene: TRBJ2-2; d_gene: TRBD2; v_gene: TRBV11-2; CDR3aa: ASSITSGGAGGELF
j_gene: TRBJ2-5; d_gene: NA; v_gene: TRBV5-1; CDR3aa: AGNRVPKTQY
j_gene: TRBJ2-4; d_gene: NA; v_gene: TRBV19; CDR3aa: ASSMRPLAKNIQY
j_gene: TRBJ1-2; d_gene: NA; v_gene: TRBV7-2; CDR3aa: ASSLFREPPGYT
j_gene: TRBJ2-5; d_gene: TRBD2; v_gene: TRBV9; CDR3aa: ASSVGRGRPKGQTQY
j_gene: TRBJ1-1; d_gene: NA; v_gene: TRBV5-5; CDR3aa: ASGRPQGSTEAF
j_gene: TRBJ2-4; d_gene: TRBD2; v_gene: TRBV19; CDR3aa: ASSQGLAGVIQY
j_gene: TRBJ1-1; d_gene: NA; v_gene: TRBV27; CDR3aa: ASSPSDWNTEAF
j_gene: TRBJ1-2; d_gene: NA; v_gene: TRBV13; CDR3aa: ASSLVRDSGYT